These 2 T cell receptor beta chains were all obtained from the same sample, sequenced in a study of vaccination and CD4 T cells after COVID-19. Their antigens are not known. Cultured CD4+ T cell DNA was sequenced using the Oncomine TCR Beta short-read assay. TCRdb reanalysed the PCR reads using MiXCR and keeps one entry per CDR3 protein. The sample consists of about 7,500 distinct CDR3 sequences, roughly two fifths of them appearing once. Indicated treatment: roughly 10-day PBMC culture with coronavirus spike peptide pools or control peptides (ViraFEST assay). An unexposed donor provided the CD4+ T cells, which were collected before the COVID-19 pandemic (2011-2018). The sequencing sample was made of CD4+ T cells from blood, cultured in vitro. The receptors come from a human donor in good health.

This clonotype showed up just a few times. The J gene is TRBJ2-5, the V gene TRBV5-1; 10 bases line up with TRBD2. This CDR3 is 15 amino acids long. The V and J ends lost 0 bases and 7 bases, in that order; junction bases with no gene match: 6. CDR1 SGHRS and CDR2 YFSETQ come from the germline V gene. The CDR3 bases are TGCGCCAGCAGCTTGGAACTAGCGGGGCCAGGGACCCAGTACTTC. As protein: CASSLELAGPGTQYF.

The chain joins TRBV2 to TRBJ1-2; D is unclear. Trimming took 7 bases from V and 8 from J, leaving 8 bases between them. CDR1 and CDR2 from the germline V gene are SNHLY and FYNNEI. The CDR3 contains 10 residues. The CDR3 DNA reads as TGTGCCAGCACCGAGTTCGGCTACACCTTC. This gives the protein CASTEFGYTF.